One and the same sample provided the 9 T cell receptor beta chains below, sequenced in a study of STAT5B mutations in CD4+ large granular lymphocyte leukemia. Generated by immunoSEQ multiplex PCR, the TCRdb table keeps only in-frame clones and is missing some. The sample has 40,000 to 55,000 clones; just over 85% are singletons. Sequencing input: CD4+ T cells from blood buffy coats. These receptors all come from a human donor in good health.

This clone was observed a few times. The V and J genes are TRBV7-2 and TRBJ1-2; no reliable D call. Between the trimmed V and J ends, which lost 1 base and 4 bases, there was a span of 10 bases. This CDR3 contains 14 residues. CDR1 is SGHTA and CDR2 is FQGNSA in the germline V gene. The CDR3, as DNA: TGTGCCAGCAGCTTAGGGCGAGAGATCTATGGCTACACCTTC. This codes for CASSLGREIYGYTF.

The chain uses TRBV7-9 and TRBJ1-4; 11 positions match TRBD1. Trimming at V came to 5 bases and at J to 7 bases, leaving 3 bases not matched to a gene. Germline V lookup: CDR1 SEHNR, CDR2 FQNEAQ (reference sequence). CDR3 size: 14 residues. The CDR3 DNA reads as TGTGCCAGCAGCCCCGGGACAGGGGGTGAAAAACTGTTTTTT. Amino acid sequence: CASSPGTGGEKLFF.

This clone was observed a few times. J is TRBJ2-5 and V is TRBV18, with D unresolved. Trimming left V 3 bases short and J 1 base short, with 9 bases between. The CDR3 is 14 residues long. Per the germline V gene, CDR1 is KGHSH and CDR2 is LQKENI. CDR3 loop: CASSPDKVQETQYF. The DNA of the CDR3 is TGTGCCAGCTCACCGGATAAGGTCCAAGAGACCCAGTACTTC.

This sequence joins TRBV12-5 and TRBJ2-5, with D perhaps matching TRBD2 (7 bases). This CDR3 has 14 amino acids. The V gene lost 0 bases and the J gene lost 3 bases, with 8 bases spanning the gap. Germline lookup yields CDR1 LGHNT and CDR2 FRNRAP. The CDR3 spells CASGLVGGEETQYF. DNA of the CDR3: TGTGCTAGTGGTTTGGTAGGGGGGGAAGAGACCCAGTACTTC.

This sequence joins TRBV30 and TRBJ1-3; a weak D match, TRBD1 (5 bases). The V end lost 5 bases, the J end lost 0 bases, and 8 bases lay between the germline ends. This CDR3 spans 13 amino acids. CDR1 is GTSNPN, CDR2 SVGIG, per germline (reference sequence). CDR3 DNA sequence: TGTGCCTGGGGGACGCTCTCTGGAAACACCATATATTTT. It encodes CAWGTLSGNTIYF.

The genes are TRBV10-3 and TRBJ2-7; 7 positions agree with TRBD2. The CDR3 sequence is 15 residues long. The V gene's germline CDR1 is ENHRY and CDR2 SYGVKD. J gave up 2 bases and V 3 bases, and 7 bases lay outside the gene matches. This chain's CDR3 is CAISDPPGTTYEQYF. CDR3 nucleotides: TGTGCCATCAGTGACCCCCCGGGGACTACCTACGAGCAGTACTTC.

This chain connects TRBV27 to TRBJ2-1; 9 bases fit TRBD2. The junction had 10 bases not matched to a gene; V was cut back by 5 bases and J by 8 bases. There are 15 residues in the CDR3. CDR1 MNHEY and CDR2 SMNVEV come from the germline V gene (reference sequence). The CDR3 DNA is TGTGCCAGCAGTCAGCGGGGGGTGGGTGGTTATGAGCAGTTCTTC. Translation gives CASSQRGVGGYEQFF.

In this sample, this clone turned up once. The rearrangement links TRBV29-1 to TRBJ2-3; 7 nucleotides line up with TRBD1. This CDR3 region has 15 residues. CDR1 and CDR2 (germline): SQVTM, ANQGSEA. V shed 1 base, J shed 6 bases, and the junction held 10 bases outside the gene matches. CDR3 protein: CSVEARTGAKDTQYF. Here the CDR3 DNA reads TGCAGCGTTGAAGCCCGGACAGGCGCTAAGGATACGCAGTATTTT.

This chain joins TRBV4-3 and TRBJ2-1; D remains unclear. The CDR3 contains 13 residues. Germline CDR1 is LGHNA and CDR2 is YSLEER. Trimming took off 0 bases at V and 6 bases at J, with 6 bases between the two ends. The DNA of the CDR3 is TGCGCCAGCAGCCAAGAACGACTCAATGAGCAGTTCTTC. It encodes CASSQERLNEQFF.